The entry below gives a single T cell receptor (beta chain) sequence along with its context. Its antigen remains unidentified. The germline CDR1 and CDR2 sequences are MNHEY and SMNVEV (reference sequence). V lost 6 bases and J lost 8; bases outside the gene matches: 12. This CDR3 has 14 residues. This sample stems from a study of blood T cells in healthy people across ages. As for the study in general: There was about one barcoded beta molecule captured by template switching per two T cells. Study-wide results and caveats: Any changes in expanded clonotypes were possibly confounded, as donor CMV status remained unknown.

Next came a second PCR, run for roughly 6 to 11 cycles, which used a sample-barcoded 5' primer along with a J-beta primer mix. Each cDNA molecule carried a tag from a template-switch adaptor that contained 12 random nucleotides. MiXCR was run by TCRdb on the 5' RACE reads, yielding one entry per CDR3 protein. The sample lists around 1,900,000 distinct CDR3 sequences, around 42% occurring once. The rearrangement uses TRBV27 and TRBJ1-2, with 7 bases matching TRBD1. Material for sequencing was blood. The origin of this receptor is a human donor in good health. Written as DNA, the CDR3 is TGTGCCAGCAGATACGACGGGACAGTGTACGGCTACACCTTC. Its protein is CASRYDGTVYGYTF.